Listed below are T cell receptor beta chains from one sample, sequenced in a study of shared clonotypes between healthy human individuals. Assay used: immunoSEQ multiplex PCR; TCRdb lists only in-frame clones, some missing. The table includes over a million clones, roughly 96% detected once. Sequenced sample: naive CD4+ T cells sorted from blood. The receptors derive from a man under 40 in good health. Each CDR3 is given with its conserved first and last residue. The D gene is left open where the match is weak. Clone size appears in some rows only: once, few, many, or a class for an expanded clone.

v_gene	d_gene	j_gene	abundance	CDR3nt	CDR3aa
TRBV27	TRBD2	TRBJ2-2	-	TGTGCCAGCAGTTTGTGGGGACTAGCGGACACCGGGGAGCTGTTTTTT	CASSLWGLADTGELFF
TRBV28	-	TRBJ2-1	-	TGTGCCAGCAGTACTATGGGGGCGGTAAGCAATGAGCAGTTCTTC	CASSTMGAVSNEQFF
TRBV27	TRBD1	TRBJ2-7	-	TGTGCCAGCAGGACCCGGGACAGGGGCTACTACGAGCAGTACTTC	CASRTRDRGYYEQYF
TRBV5-4	TRBD2	TRBJ2-3	-	TGTGCCAGCAGATTTAGCGGGGTCACAGATACGCAGTATTTT	CASRFSGVTDTQYF
TRBV6-1	-	TRBJ2-5	-	TGTGCCAGCACCGACAGGTGGCAAGAGACCCAGTACTTC	CASTDRWQETQYF
TRBV9	TRBD1	TRBJ2-6	-	TGTGCCAGCAGCGACCACAGGGGCTCCCTCTCTGGGGCCAACGTCCTGACTTTC	CASSDHRGSLSGANVLTF
TRBV7-9	TRBD2	TRBJ2-6	-	TGTGCCAGCAGCTTAGCGCTCCAGGGCGGGGGCTCTGGGGCCAACGTCCTGACTTTC	CASSLALQGGGSGANVLTF
TRBV6-6	-	TRBJ2-3	-	TGTGCCAGCAGTTACTTCTCGGCAGGGAGCACAGATACGCAGTATTTT	CASSYFSAGSTDTQYF
TRBV5-8	-	TRBJ2-6	-	TGTGCCAGCAGCCCCAAGGACAGCTCTGGGGCCAACGTCCTGACTTTC	CASSPKDSSGANVLTF
TRBV2	-	TRBJ2-2	-	TGTGCCAGCAGTGATTGGGGGATCATAGGTGGGGAGCTGTTTTTT	CASSDWGIIGGELFF
TRBV7-8	TRBD1	TRBJ1-5	-	TGTGCCAGCAGCTTAGCAATTAGGACAGGGGTGGTTAGCGATCAGCCCCAGCATTTT	CASSLAIRTGVVSDQPQHF
TRBV7-9	-	TRBJ1-2	-	TGTGCCAGCAGCTTAGAGGCAGGGCGCTATGGCTACACCTTC	CASSLEAGRYGYTF
TRBV5-4	TRBD1	TRBJ1-1	-	TGTGCCAGCAGCCCCGGACAGGTTGACACTGAAGCTTTCTTT	CASSPGQVDTEAFF
TRBV28	TRBD1	TRBJ2-7	-	TGTGCCAGCAGACCGGACAGGGTGCGGAACGAGCAGTACTTC	CASRPDRVRNEQYF
TRBV5-1	TRBD2	TRBJ2-3	-	TGCGCCAGCAGACTAGCGGACTTACGATCCACAGATACGCAGTATTTT	CASRLADLRSTDTQYF
TRBV7-7	-	TRBJ2-3	-	TGTGCTAGCAGCTTAGGGACGACTAGCACAGATACGCAGTATTTT	CASSLGTTSTDTQYF
TRBV7-2	-	TRBJ2-5	-	TGTGCCAGCAGCTTAGGTGGGGTAGGGTATTTAGAGACCCAGTACTTC	CASSLGGVGYLETQYF
TRBV7-9	-	TRBJ2-3	-	TGTGCCAGCAGCCGTGACGACAGACGCACAGATACGCAGTATTTT	CASSRDDRRTDTQYF
TRBV18	-	TRBJ2-5	-	TGTGCCAGCTCACCGTTCGGAGGGGAAGAGACCCAGTACTTC	CASSPFGGEETQYF
TRBV7-6	TRBD2	TRBJ2-3	-	TGTGCCAGCAGCCTTACTAGCGGGAGGAGCACAGATACGCAGTATTTT	CASSLTSGRSTDTQYF
TRBV7-8	-	TRBJ1-4	few	TGTGCCAGCAGCGAGTCCCGCTTAGGGAGAAAACTGTTTTTT	CASSESRLGRKLFF
TRBV7-3	-	TRBJ1-1	-	TGTGCCAGCAGCTTAAGGGAGGGCACTGAAGCTTTCTTT	CASSLREGTEAFF
TRBV12-5	-	TRBJ2-1	once	TGTGCTAGTGGTTTGGGGGGGAGCGGCTCCTACAATGAGCAGTTCTTC	CASGLGGSGSYNEQFF
TRBV28	TRBD1	TRBJ2-5	-	TGTGCCAGCAGTTATAGACAGGGAAAGACCCAGTACTTC	CASSYRQGKTQYF
TRBV19	TRBD1	TRBJ2-3	-	TGTGCCACTTCCGCAGGGGGCCCAGATACGCAGTATTTT	CATSAGGPDTQYF
TRBV4-1	-	TRBJ2-3	-	TGCGCCAGCAGCCAAGAACCGGTCACCACAGATACGCAGTATTTT	CASSQEPVTTDTQYF
TRBV6-8	-	TRBJ2-5	once	TGTGCCAGCAGTCCACCGCCTCCGGGGCGCCAAGAGACCCAGTACTTC	CASSPPPPGRQETQYF
TRBV29-1	TRBD2	TRBJ2-3	once	TGCAGCGTTGGCACTAGCGGAGGATCAGATACGCAGTATTTT	CSVGTSGGSDTQYF
TRBV5-4	-	TRBJ1-1	-	TGTGCCAGCAGCTCGGCCGGGACTGACCGTGAAGCTTTCTTT	CASSSAGTDREAFF
TRBV30	-	TRBJ1-1	-	TGTGCCTGGAGTCCATCGGACGAGTCTCCAAACACTGAAGCTTTCTTT	CAWSPSDESPNTEAFF
TRBV19	-	TRBJ2-3	-	TGTGCCAGTAGTATAGTTGGGTCGCCAGATACGCAGTATTTT	CASSIVGSPDTQYF
TRBV9	TRBD1	TRBJ1-2	-	TGTGCCAGCAGCGTAGATCCAGGGGGCTTGGGCTACACCTTC	CASSVDPGGLGYTF
TRBV10-1	-	TRBJ2-1	-	TGCGCCAGCAGTGAGTCGTCGGGAGCCACCTACAATGAGCAGTTCTTC	CASSESSGATYNEQFF
TRBV4-1	-	TRBJ2-3	once	TGCGCCAGCAGCCAAGCGGAGAACACAGATACGCAGTATTTT	CASSQAENTDTQYF
TRBV23-1	-	TRBJ2-1	-	TGCGCCAGCAGTCAAAGGGCCGTCAGCTCCTACAATGAGCAGTTCTTC	CASSQRAVSSYNEQFF
TRBV7-7	TRBD1	TRBJ2-5	-	TGTGCCAGCAGCCTGGACAGGGCCGGGACCCAGTACTTC	CASSLDRAGTQYF
TRBV7-6	TRBD2	TRBJ2-1	once	TGTGCCAGCAGCCCACGACTAGCGGGAGCCCACAATGAGCAGTTCTTC	CASSPRLAGAHNEQFF